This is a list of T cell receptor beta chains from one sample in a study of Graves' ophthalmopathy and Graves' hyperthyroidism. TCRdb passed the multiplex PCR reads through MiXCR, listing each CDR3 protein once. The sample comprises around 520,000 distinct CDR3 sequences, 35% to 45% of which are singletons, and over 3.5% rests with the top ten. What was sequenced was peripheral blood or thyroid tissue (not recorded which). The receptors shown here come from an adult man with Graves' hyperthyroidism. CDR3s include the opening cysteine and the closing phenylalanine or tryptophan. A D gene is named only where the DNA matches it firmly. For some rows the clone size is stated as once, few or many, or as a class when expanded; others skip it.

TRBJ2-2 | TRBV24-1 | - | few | CATSDLREPGELFF | TGTGCCACCAGTGATTTGCGGGAGCCCGGGGAGCTGTTTTTT
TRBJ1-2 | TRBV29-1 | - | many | CSVAEGGTYGYTF | TGCAGCGTTGCTGAAGGGGGAACCTATGGCTACACCTTC
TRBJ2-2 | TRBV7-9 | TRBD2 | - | CASSQVMGLAGGDTGELFF | TGTGCCAGCAGCCAAGTTATGGGACTAGCGGGAGGCGACACCGGGGAGCTGTTTTTT
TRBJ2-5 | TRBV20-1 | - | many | CSARETSWETQYF | TGCAGTGCTAGAGAGACTAGTTGGGAGACCCAGTACTTC
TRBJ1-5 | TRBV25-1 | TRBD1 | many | CASSGTGGSGNQPQHF | TGTGCCAGCAGTGGGACAGGGGGCAGCGGCAATCAGCCCCAGCATTTT
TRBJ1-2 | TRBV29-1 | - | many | CSAPLLTETNYGYTF | TGCAGCGCACCCCTCTTGACAGAAACTAACTATGGCTACACCTTC
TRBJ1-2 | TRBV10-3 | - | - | CAISPSPRGQGGSGYTF | TGTGCCATCAGTCCAAGCCCCCGGGGGCAGGGTGGCTCTGGCTACACCTTC
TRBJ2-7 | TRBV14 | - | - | CASSLWSTSNEQYF | TGTGCCAGCAGCCTCTGGAGCACTAGCAACGAGCAGTACTTC
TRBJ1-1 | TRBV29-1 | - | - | CSVEATTGGGWSTEASF | TGCAGCGTTGAAGCTACCACTGGGGGCGGATGGAGCACTGAAGCTTCCTTT
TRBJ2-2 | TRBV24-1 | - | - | CATSGTWGRSTNTGELFF | TGTGCCACCAGTGGGACTTGGGGGCGTAGCACGAACACCGGGGAGCTGTTTTTT
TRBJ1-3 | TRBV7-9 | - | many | CASSLVGLNSGNTIYF | TGTGCCAGCAGCTTAGTGGGACTGAACTCTGGAAACACCATATATTTT
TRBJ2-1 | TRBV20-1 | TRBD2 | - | CSANPARTSGRIDEQFF | TGCAGTGCTAACCCCGCCCGGACTAGCGGGAGGATCGATGAGCAGTTCTTC
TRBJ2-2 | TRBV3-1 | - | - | CASSQVRGGGELFF | TGTGCCAGCAGCCAAGTTAGGGGGGGCGGGGAGCTGTTTTTT
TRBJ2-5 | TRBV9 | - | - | CASSGDVGGWDHPSLYF | TGTGCCAGCAGCGGCGATGTTGGAGGATGGGACCACCCAAGTTTGTACTTC
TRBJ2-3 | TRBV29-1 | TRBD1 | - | CSVVTGGRTDAQYF | TGCAGCGTTGTGACAGGGGGCAGGACAGATGCGCAGTATTTT
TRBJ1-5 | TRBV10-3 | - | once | CAISDKTGAYEHF | TGTGCCATCAGTGACAAAACCGGCGCCTACGAGCATTTT
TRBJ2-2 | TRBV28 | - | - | CASSFGFYTGELFF | TGTGCCAGCAGTTTCGGGTTCTACACCGGGGAGCTGTTTTTT
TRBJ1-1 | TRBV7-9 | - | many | CASKDEMNTEAFF | TGTGCCAGCAAAGACGAGATGAACACTGAAGCTTTCTTT
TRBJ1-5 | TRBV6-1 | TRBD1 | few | CASSTMGQGTNQPQHF | TGTGCCAGCAGTACCATGGGACAGGGTACCAATCAGCCCCAGCATTTT
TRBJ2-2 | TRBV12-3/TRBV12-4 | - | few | CASRAGPGNTGELFF | TGTGCCAGCAGAGCGGGCCCGGGGAACACCGGGGAGCTGTTTTTT
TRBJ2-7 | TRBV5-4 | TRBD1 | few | CASSPRGTDEQYF | TGTGCCAGCAGCCCCAGGGGGACGGACGAGCAGTACTTC
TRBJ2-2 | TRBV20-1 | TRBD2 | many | CSAAGGGTVGELFF | TGCAGTGCCGCCGGGGGGGGAACGGTCGGGGAGCTGTTTTTT
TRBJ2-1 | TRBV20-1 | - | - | CSARDPRLNEQFF | TGCAGTGCTAGAGATCCTAGATTAAATGAGCAGTTCTTC
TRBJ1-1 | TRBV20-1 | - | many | CSARAQDTEAFF | TGCAGTGCTAGAGCCCAGGACACTGAAGCTTTCTTT
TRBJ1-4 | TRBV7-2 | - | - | CASSSSGKWRGKLFF | TGTGCCAGCAGCTCTTCAGGGAAATGGCGGGGAAAACTGTTTTTT
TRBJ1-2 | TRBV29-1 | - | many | CSVESSSANYGYTF | TGCAGCGTTGAATCGTCGAGCGCTAACTATGGCTACACCTTC
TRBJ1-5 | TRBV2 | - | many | CASSAGFQPQHF | TGTGCCAGCAGTGCAGGGTTTCAGCCCCAGCATTTT
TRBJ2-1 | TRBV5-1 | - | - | CASSIWIGGNEQFF | TGCGCCAGCAGCATTTGGATAGGGGGAAATGAGCAGTTCTTC
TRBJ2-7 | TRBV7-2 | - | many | CASSLQRGAYEQYF | TGTGCCAGCAGCTTACAGAGGGGGGCCTACGAGCAGTACTTC
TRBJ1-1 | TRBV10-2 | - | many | CASSYYGNTEAFF | TGTGCCAGCAGTTACTACGGTAACACTGAAGCTTTCTTT
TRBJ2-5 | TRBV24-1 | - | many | CATSDLYRDKETQYF | TGTGCCACCAGTGATTTGTACAGGGACAAAGAGACCCAGTACTTC
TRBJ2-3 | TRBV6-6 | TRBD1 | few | CASSQGTGGRPSTDTQYF | TGTGCCAGCAGCCAAGGGACAGGGGGAAGACCTAGCACAGATACGCAGTATTTT
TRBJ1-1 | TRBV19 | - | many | CASSIGVAEAFF | TGTGCCAGTAGTATAGGTGTGGCTGAAGCTTTCTTT
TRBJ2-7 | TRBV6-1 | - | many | CASSVAGYEQYF | TGTGCCAGCAGTGTTGCAGGGTACGAGCAGTACTTC
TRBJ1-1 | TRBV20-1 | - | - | CSARVGSRPNTEAFF | TGCAGTGCTAGAGTGGGGAGCAGGCCGAACACTGAAGCTTTCTTT
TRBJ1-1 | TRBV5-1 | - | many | CASSLRQSDTEAFF | TGCGCCAGCAGCTTGCGCCAAAGTGACACTGAAGCTTTCTTT
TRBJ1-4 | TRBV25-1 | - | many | CASVRGSDEKLFF | TGTGCCAGTGTAAGGGGTTCGGATGAAAAACTGTTTTTT
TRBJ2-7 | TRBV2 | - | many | CAGSEAEGDYEQYF | TGTGCCGGCAGTGAAGCGGAGGGGGACTACGAGCAGTACTTC
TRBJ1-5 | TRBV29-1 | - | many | CSVGRENQPQHF | TGCAGCGTGGGACGGGAGAATCAGCCCCAGCATTTT
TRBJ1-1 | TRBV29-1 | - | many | CSVRELNTEAFF | TGCAGCGTGAGGGAGTTGAACACTGAAGCTTTCTTT
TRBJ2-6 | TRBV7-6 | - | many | CASSLKTSPLGANVLTF | TGTGCCAGCAGCTTGAAAACTAGCCCGCTCGGGGCCAACGTCCTGACTTTC
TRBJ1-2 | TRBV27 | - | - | CASSPAGIGSNYGYTF | TGTGCCAGCAGTCCCGCCGGGATAGGATCTAACTATGGCTACACCTTC
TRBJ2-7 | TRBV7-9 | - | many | CASSLGPGQTRDYEQYF | TGTGCCAGCAGCTTAGGCCCCGGACAGACCCGAGACTACGAGCAGTACTTC
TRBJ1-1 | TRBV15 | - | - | CVTSSYTPGRDEAFF | TGTGTCACCAGCAGTTACACTCCAGGGCGTGATGAAGCTTTCTTT
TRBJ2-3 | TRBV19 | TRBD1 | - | CASSLRTGSDTQYF | TGTGCCAGTAGTTTACGGACAGGGTCAGATACGCAGTATTTT
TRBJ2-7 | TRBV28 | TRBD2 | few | CASRTRSGSDEQYF | TGTGCCAGCAGGACCAGAAGCGGGAGTGACGAGCAGTACTTC
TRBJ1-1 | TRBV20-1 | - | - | CSARSGGPGNTEAFF | TGCAGTGCTAGAAGCGGGGGGCCGGGGAACACTGAAGCCTTCTTT
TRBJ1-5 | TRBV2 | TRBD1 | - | CASGQGPNQPQHF | TGTGCCAGCGGACAGGGCCCCAATCAGCCCCAGCATTTT
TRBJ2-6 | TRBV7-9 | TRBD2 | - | CAWSTGGPFSGANVLTF | TGTGCCTGGAGTACGGGAGGGCCCTTCTCTGGGGCCAACGTCCTGACTTTC
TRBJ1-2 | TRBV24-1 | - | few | CATSDTVLGRKSGDYGYTF | TGTGCCACCAGTGACACCGTTCTAGGCAGGAAGTCTGGGGACTATGGCTACACCTTC